Listed below are T cell receptor beta chains from one sample, sequenced in a study of human T cells and chemical hapten exposure. TCRdb analysed the RACE reads with MiXCR anew, one entry per CDR3 protein. Among under 450,000 distinct CDR3 sequences listed, about 4.4% were seen once. Sequences were derived from whole blood, sampled in connection with sensitization to the hapten diphenylcyclopropenone (DPC). The receptors come from a woman in her fifties or sixties with alopecia areata. Some clones in this sample may be carry-over from other donors' samples. The CDR3 runs from the conserved cysteine through the conserved F or W. The order of the fields is D gene, V gene, clone size, J gene, CDR3 DNA, CDR3 protein. D genes are given only for firm matches. The listing skips clone size in some rows; elsewhere it reads once, few, many or a size class.

>-|TRBV20-1|many|TRBJ2-7
TGCAGTGCTAGGAAAACAGGGTACGAGCAGTACTTC
CSARKTGYEQYF
>-|TRBV30|few|TRBJ2-5
TGTGCCGGAGAAAGGGGGACCCAGTACTTC
CAGERGTQYF
>-|TRBV12-3/TRBV12-4|many|TRBJ1-1
TGTGCCAGCAGTCCCGGGTTCGTAGGGTCGAACACTGAAGCTTTCTTT
CASSPGFVGSNTEAFF
>-|TRBV7-9|many|TRBJ2-3
TGTGCCAGCAGCTTAGCCATTACAGATACGCAGTATTTT
CASSLAITDTQYF
>-|TRBV5-4|-|TRBJ2-7
TGTGCCAGCAGCTCCACCGGGCTCTTGTACGAGCAGTACTTC
CASSSTGLLYEQYF
>-|TRBV10-3|few|TRBJ1-1
TGTGCCATCAGTGCAAAGAGCGGGGACACTGAAGCTTTCTTT
CAISAKSGDTEAFF
>-|TRBV6-2/TRBV6-3|many|TRBJ2-7
TGTGCCAGCAGTTACTCTGGAGGGATCTACGAGCAGTACTTC
CASSYSGGIYEQYF
>TRBD2|TRBV18|many|TRBJ2-1
TGTGCCAGCTCGGCCGGACTAGCGGGAGCTGGCTACAATGAGCAGTTCTTC
CASSAGLAGAGYNEQFF
>-|TRBV28|few|TRBJ2-1
TGTGCCAGCCTCACCCCCACGGGAGTCTACAATGAGCAGTTCTTC
CASLTPTGVYNEQFF
>TRBD2|TRBV6-5|many|TRBJ2-5
TGTGCCAGCAGTTACTCGAGGCTAGCGGGAGAGACCCAGTACTTC
CASSYSRLAGETQYF
>TRBD2|TRBV27|few|TRBJ2-1
TGTGCCAGCAGTTTCGGCCTAGCGGGCGTCGGAGGGCAGTTCTTC
CASSFGLAGVGGQFF
>TRBD1|TRBV5-1|few|TRBJ1-2
TGCGCCAGCGGACTCGACAGGGGACTGAGTTATGGCTACACCTTC
CASGLDRGLSYGYTF
>TRBD2|TRBV7-2|few|TRBJ2-3
TGTGCCAGCAGTTCACGACTAGCGGGGGGCAGGGATACGCAGTATTTT
CASSSRLAGGRDTQYF
>TRBD2|TRBV7-2|many|TRBJ2-7
TGTGCCAGCAGCTCTACTAGCGGGCTTGGAGAGCAGTACTTC
CASSSTSGLGEQYF
>-|TRBV29-1|-|TRBJ1-3
TGCAGCGTTTTCGGGGGGGCTGGAAACACCATATATTTT
CSVFGGAGNTIYF
>-|TRBV4-2|many|TRBJ2-5
TGTGCCAGCAGCCAAGGGACGGGAGTGGAGACCCAGTACTTC
CASSQGTGVETQYF
>-|TRBV12-3/TRBV12-4|many|TRBJ2-7
TGTGCCAGCAGTCCTTCCCCAGGAAACGAGCAGTACTTC
CASSPSPGNEQYF
>TRBD2|TRBV20-1|many|TRBJ2-7
TGCAGTGCTAGTCGGCTAGCGGGATCCCCCTACGAGCAGTACTTC
CSASRLAGSPYEQYF
>TRBD1|TRBV9|-|TRBJ2-7
TGTGCCAGCAGCCTTGGGACAGGCCTGGACGAGCAGTACTTC
CASSLGTGLDEQYF
>-|TRBV27|many|TRBJ1-1
TGTGCCAGCAGTAGGGGGACGCCTGGAGATGAAGCTTTCTTT
CASSRGTPGDEAFF
>TRBD2|TRBV20-1|many|TRBJ2-7
TGCAGTGCTGGCGCGTCGAGCGCGGGGGCCTACGAGCAGTACTTC
CSAGASSAGAYEQYF
>-|TRBV7-9|few|TRBJ2-5
TGTGCCAGCAGCACATCAGAAGGAGGGGCCCAGTACTTC
CASSTSEGGAQYF
>-|TRBV25-1|many|TRBJ2-3
TGTGCCAGCAGTGATGGGGGCACAGATACGCAGTATTTT
CASSDGGTDTQYF
>-|TRBV20-1|few|TRBJ2-3
TGCAGTGCTAGAGATCCGACAGGTTACACTAGCACAGATACGCAGTATTTT
CSARDPTGYTSTDTQYF
>-|TRBV29-1|-|TRBJ1-3
TGCAGCGTTGATAAGGGGGGCTCAGGAAACACCATATATTTT
CSVDKGGSGNTIYF
>-|TRBV5-5|many|TRBJ2-3
TGTGCCAGCAGCTTCTATGACCAGGTCTCTTGGGCAGATACGCAGTATTTT
CASSFYDQVSWADTQYF
>-|TRBV5-1|many|TRBJ1-5
TGCGCCAGCAGGACTAACCCCGGTCAGCCCCAGCATTTT
CASRTNPGQPQHF
>-|TRBV28|few|TRBJ1-4
TGTGCCAGCACCCCCGGAGTCCGTGCAACTAATGAAAAACTGTTTTTT
CASTPGVRATNEKLFF
>-|TRBV10-3|many|TRBJ1-5
TGTGCCATCAGTGGGCGGCCTGATAGCAATCAGCCCCAGCATTTT
CAISGRPDSNQPQHF
>-|TRBV29-1|few|TRBJ2-2
TGCAGCGTTGAGGAGGGGTCGAACACCGGGGAGCTGTTTTTT
CSVEEGSNTGELFF
>-|TRBV6-5|few|TRBJ1-1
TGTGCCAGCAGTTATAGTGGAGCATCTGAAGCTTTCTTT
CASSYSGASEAFF
>-|TRBV7-9|many|TRBJ1-4
TGTGCCAGCCAGGCGGGGACGCGTGAAAAACTGTTTTTT
CASQAGTREKLFF
>-|TRBV7-9|few|TRBJ2-2
TGTGCCAGCAGCTCCCAAAGGGAGCTGTTTTTT
CASSSQRELFF
>-|TRBV6-2/TRBV6-3|many|TRBJ1-2
TGTGCCAGCAGTTACCCCCCGGATAACTATGGCTACACCTTC
CASSYPPDNYGYTF
>TRBD1|TRBV20-1|many|TRBJ2-1
TGCAGTGCTGGCGGGACAGGGGCGGTCAATGAGCAGTTCTTC
CSAGGTGAVNEQFF
>TRBD2|TRBV3-1|-|TRBJ2-1
TGTGCCAGCAGCCAAGAAGCTAGCGGGAGGGGAGAGCAGTTCTTC
CASSQEASGRGEQFF
>-|TRBV28|many|TRBJ2-7
TGTGCCAGCAGATCCCTGACAGAGCAGTACTTC
CASRSLTEQYF
>-|TRBV7-9|many|TRBJ2-5
TGTGCCAGCAGCCAACGACACCAGTACCAAGAGACCCAGTACTTC
CASSQRHQYQETQYF
>TRBD1|TRBV20-1|many|TRBJ2-3
TGCAGTGCATCAGGGGGCCGGACAGATACGCAGTATTTT
CSASGGRTDTQYF
>TRBD2|TRBV29-1|many|TRBJ2-1
TGCAGCGCCGGAAGGCTAGCGGTGACTTACAATGAGCAGTTCTTC
CSAGRLAVTYNEQFF
>-|TRBV24-1|few|TRBJ1-5
TGTGCCACCAGTGATTCCTCCCATCAGCCCCAGCATTTT
CATSDSSHQPQHF
>TRBD1|TRBV20-1|many|TRBJ1-2
TGCAGTGCTAGTAAGGGGGCGATTAACTATGGCTACACCTTC
CSASKGAINYGYTF
>-|TRBV3-1|-|TRBJ2-5
TGTGCCAGCAGCCCCCAGGGGCCGCCGCAGTACTTC
CASSPQGPPQYF
>TRBD1|TRBV7-9|many|TRBJ1-1
TGTGCCAGCAGCTCCGACAGGGGGCCGGAGGCTTTCTTT
CASSSDRGPEAFF
>-|TRBV4-1|many|TRBJ2-2
TGCGCCAGCAGTCAAGAAGGGACGGAGCTGTTTTTT
CASSQEGTELFF
>TRBD1|TRBV29-1|few|TRBJ2-7
TGCAGCGGAAGACAGGGGGCAAACTACGAGCAGTACTTC
CSGRQGANYEQYF
>-|TRBV6-5|few|TRBJ2-2
TGTGCCAGCAGTTACTCGTTCGACTGGTCCGGGGAGCTGTTTTTT
CASSYSFDWSGELFF
>-|TRBV12-3/TRBV12-4|many|TRBJ1-1
TGTGCCAGCAAGACAGCTCACACTGAAGCTTTCTTT
CASKTAHTEAFF
>TRBD1|TRBV3-1|many|TRBJ1-1
TGTGCCAGCAGCCCTGGGACAGGGGGTTGGGGCACTGAAGCTTTCTTT
CASSPGTGGWGTEAFF
>-|TRBV24-1|many|TRBJ2-1
TGTGCCACCAGTGATTTACGTGGCCCTCCGGTGGGGCAGTTCTTC
CATSDLRGPPVGQFF
>TRBD2|TRBV4-3|many|TRBJ2-7
TGCGCCAGCAGCCAAGATCCAGCGGGGGCCTACGAGCAGTACTTC
CASSQDPAGAYEQYF
>-|TRBV5-4|few|TRBJ1-1
TGTGCCAGCAGCTGGGTGGGAGTGAACACTGAAGCTTTCTTT
CASSWVGVNTEAFF
>-|TRBV12-3/TRBV12-4|-|TRBJ1-3
TGTGCCAGCAGTGAAGACCGAGCCTCTGGAAACACCATATATTTT
CASSEDRASGNTIYF